This T cell receptor beta chain is drawn from a study of identical twins. Worth noting for this clonotype: Its antigen is unknown.

Trimming stripped 3 bases from V and 1 base from J, with 7 bases between. The CDR3 sequence is 13 residues long. The V gene's germline CDR1 is SGHRS and CDR2 YFSETQ. The authors used template switching to add a universal primer site and gave cDNA unique molecular identifiers. Each CDR3 protein gets one entry after TCRdb re-called the 5' RACE reads with MiXCR. The profile shows just under 550,000 distinct CDR3 sequences, roughly 15% of them singletons. Findings and caveats of the study: Excess twin sharing in beta out-of-frame sequences was weaker. The study found that models underestimated out-of-frame TCR alpha sharing in monozygotic twins. Twin-shared out-of-frame alpha sequences were enriched for low generation probability.

These data also formed part of another study, on yellow fever vaccine responses in identical twins.

Sequencing used CD4+ T cells sorted from blood. The source is a woman aged 18-35 years in good health. The V and J genes are TRBV5-1 and TRBJ1-2; no definite D call. CDR3: CASSSEINYGYTF. The CDR3 region has the DNA TGCGCCAGCAGCTCCGAAATTAACTATGGCTACACCTTC.